This T cell receptor (beta chain) is drawn from a study of T cells in Graves' hyperthyroidism and ophthalmopathy. General study results and limits: The authors' 13 V-J model separated ophthalmopathy from stable hyperthyroidism.

Germline V gives CDR1 LGHDT, CDR2 YNNKEL (reference sequence). This CDR3 comprises 16 residues. J was trimmed by 5 bases and V by 1 base; bases with no gene match: 10. Ten or more counts support this clonotype. Its antigen remains unidentified. Over 18 months, lack of ophthalmopathy progression marked Graves' hyperthyroidism as stable. Patients with uncontrolled infections, other autoimmune diseases, pregnancy or lactation were excluded. TCR beta CDR3 sequences were amplified from RNA transcripts. Primed by the HTBI set, a first-round RT-PCR was run on the TCR CDR3. TCRdb passed the multiplex PCR reads through MiXCR, listing each CDR3 protein once. The sample consists of around 520,000 distinct CDR3 sequences, about 15% of them appearing once.

Sequenced: blood. The gene calls are TRBV3-1 and TRBJ1-2; 7 bases line up with TRBD1. This receptor was taken from a woman between 18 and 29 years old with Graves' hyperthyroidism. This chain's CDR3 is CASSQGWAGGGYGYTF. The DNA of the CDR3 is TGTGCCAGCAGCCAAGGATGGGCAGGGGGAGGTTATGGCTACACCTTC.